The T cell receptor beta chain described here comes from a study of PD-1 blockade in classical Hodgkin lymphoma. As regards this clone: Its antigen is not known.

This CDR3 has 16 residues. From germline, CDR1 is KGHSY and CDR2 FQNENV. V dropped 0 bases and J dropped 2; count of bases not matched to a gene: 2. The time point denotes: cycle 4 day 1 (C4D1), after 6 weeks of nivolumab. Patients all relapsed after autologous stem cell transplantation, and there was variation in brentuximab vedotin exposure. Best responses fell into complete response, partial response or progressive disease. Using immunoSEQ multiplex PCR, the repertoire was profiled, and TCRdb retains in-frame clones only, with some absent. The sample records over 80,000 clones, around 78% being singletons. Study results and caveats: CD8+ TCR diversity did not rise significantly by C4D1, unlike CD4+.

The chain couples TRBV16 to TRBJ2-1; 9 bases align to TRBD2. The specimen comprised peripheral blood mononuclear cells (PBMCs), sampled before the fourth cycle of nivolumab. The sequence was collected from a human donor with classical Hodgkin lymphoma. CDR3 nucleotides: TGTGCCAGCAGCCAATCGAGCGGGAGGCCCTACAATGAGCAGTTCTTC. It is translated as CASSQSSGRPYNEQFF.